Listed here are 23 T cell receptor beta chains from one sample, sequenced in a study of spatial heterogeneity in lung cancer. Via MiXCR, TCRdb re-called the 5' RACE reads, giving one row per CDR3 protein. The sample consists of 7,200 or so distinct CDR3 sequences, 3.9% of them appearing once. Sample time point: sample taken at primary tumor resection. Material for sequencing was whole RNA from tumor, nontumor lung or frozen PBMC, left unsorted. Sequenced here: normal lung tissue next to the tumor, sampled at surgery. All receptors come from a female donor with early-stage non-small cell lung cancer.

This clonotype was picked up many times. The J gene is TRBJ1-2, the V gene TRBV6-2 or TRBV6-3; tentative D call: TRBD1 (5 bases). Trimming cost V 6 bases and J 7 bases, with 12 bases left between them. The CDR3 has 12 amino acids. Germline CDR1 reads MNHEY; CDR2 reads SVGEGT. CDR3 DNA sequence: TGTGCCAGCAGAGGGACGGAGCGTGGCTACACCTTC. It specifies CASRGTERGYTF.

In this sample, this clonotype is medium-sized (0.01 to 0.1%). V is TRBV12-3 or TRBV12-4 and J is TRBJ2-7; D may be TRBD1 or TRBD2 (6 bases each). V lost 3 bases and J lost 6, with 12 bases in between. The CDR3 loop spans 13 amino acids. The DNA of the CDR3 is TGTGCCAGCAGTTTGGGGGGCGTCGCCGAGCAGTACTTC. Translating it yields CASSLGGVAEQYF.

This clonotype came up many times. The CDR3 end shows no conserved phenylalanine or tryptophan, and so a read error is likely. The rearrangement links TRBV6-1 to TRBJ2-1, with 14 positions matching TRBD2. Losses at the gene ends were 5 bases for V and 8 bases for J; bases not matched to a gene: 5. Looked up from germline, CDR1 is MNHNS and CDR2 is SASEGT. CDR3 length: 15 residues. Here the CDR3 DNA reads TGTGCCAGCAGTACACGACTAGCGGGGGGGCATGAGCAGTTCTCC. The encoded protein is CASSTRLAGGHEQFS.

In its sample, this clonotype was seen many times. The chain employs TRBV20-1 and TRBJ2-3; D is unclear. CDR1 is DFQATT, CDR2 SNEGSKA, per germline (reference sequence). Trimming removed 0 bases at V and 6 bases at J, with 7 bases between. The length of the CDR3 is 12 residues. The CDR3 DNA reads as TGCAGTGCTAGAGACGAGGAGGATACGCAGTATTTT. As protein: CSARDEEDTQYF.

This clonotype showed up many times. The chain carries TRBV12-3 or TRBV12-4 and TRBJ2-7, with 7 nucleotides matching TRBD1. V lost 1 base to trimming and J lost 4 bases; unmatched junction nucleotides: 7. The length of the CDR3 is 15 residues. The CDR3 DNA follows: TGTGCCAGCAGTTTAGGGTCAGGGGGTAGATACGAGCAGTACTTC. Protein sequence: CASSLGSGGRYEQYF.

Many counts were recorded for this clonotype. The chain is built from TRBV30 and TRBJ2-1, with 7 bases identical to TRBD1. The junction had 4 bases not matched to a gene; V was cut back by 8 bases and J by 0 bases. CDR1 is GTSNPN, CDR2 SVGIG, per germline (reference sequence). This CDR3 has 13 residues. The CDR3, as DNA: TGTGCCATGGACAGGAGCTCCTACAATGAGCAGTTCTTC. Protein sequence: CAMDRSSYNEQFF.

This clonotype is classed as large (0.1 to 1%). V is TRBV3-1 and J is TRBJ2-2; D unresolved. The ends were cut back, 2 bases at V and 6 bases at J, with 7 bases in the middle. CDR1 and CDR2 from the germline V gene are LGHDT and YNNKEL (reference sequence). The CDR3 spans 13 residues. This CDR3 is CASSQLWSGELFF. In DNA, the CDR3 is TGTGCCAGCAGCCAATTGTGGTCCGGGGAGCTGTTTTTT.

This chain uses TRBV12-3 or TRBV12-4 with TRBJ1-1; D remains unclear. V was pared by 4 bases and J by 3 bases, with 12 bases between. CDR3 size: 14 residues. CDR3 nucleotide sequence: TGTGCCAGCAGTTCCCATGGGATAGACACTGAAGCTTTCTTT. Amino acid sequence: CASSSHGIDTEAFF.

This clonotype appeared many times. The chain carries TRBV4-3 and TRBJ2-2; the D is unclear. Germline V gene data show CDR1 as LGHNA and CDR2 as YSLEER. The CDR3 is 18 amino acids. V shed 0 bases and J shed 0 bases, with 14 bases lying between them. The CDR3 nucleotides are TGCGCCAGCAGCCAAGAAGAAGTGTCGTTCGCGAACACCGGGGAGCTGTTTTTT. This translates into CASSQEEVSFANTGELFF.

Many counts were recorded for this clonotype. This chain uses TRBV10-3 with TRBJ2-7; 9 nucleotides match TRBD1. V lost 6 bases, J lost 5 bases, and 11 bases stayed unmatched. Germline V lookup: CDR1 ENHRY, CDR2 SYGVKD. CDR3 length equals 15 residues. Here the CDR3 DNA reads TGTGCCATCAGGGCGGACAGGGGTGGTACGAACGAGCAGTACTTC. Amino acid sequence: CAIRADRGGTNEQYF.

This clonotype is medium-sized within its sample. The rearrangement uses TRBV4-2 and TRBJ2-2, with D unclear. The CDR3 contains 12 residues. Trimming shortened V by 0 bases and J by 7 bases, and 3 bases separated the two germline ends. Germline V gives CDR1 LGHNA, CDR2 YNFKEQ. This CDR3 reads CASSQELGELFF. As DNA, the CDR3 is TGTGCCAGCAGCCAAGAACTCGGGGAGCTGTTTTTT.

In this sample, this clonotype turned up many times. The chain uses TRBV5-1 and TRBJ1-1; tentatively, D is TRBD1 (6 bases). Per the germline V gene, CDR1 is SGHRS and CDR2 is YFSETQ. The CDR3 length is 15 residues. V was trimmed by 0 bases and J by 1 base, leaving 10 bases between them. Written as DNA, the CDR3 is TGCGCCAGCAGCTTGGACACAGGGACGAACACTGAAGCTTTCTTT. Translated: CASSLDTGTNTEAFF.

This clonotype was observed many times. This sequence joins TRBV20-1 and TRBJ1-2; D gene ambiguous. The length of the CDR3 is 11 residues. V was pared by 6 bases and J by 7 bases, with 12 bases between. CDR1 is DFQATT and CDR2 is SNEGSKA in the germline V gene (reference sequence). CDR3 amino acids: CSAAPPGGYTF. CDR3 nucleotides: TGCAGTGCCGCGCCCCCTGGTGGCTACACCTTC.

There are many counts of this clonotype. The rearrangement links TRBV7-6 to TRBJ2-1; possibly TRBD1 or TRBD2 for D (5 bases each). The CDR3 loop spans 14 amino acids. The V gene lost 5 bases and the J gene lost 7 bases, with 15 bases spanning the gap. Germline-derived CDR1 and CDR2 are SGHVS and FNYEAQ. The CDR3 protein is CASSPRLGPNEQFF. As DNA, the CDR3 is TGTGCCAGCAGCCCTAGACTGGGACCTAATGAGCAGTTCTTC.

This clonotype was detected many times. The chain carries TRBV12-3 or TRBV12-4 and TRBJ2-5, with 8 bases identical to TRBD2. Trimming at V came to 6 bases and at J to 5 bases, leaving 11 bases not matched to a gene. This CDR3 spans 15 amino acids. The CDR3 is CASRGRSGGRETQYF. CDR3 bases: TGTGCCAGCAGAGGGCGGAGCGGGGGTCGCGAGACCCAGTACTTC.

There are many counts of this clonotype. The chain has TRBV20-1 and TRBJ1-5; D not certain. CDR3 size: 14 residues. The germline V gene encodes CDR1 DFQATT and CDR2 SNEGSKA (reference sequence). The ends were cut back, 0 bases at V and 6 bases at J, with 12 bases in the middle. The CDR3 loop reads CSARDRSWGQPQHF. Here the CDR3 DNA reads TGCAGTGCTAGAGATCGGTCATGGGGTCAGCCCCAGCATTTT.

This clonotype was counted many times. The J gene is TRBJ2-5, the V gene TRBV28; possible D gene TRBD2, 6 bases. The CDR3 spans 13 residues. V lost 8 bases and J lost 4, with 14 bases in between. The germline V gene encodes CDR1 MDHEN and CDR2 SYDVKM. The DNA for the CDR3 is TGTGCCAGCTGTCCGGGGGTGGGAGAGACCCAGTACTTC. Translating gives CASCPGVGETQYF.

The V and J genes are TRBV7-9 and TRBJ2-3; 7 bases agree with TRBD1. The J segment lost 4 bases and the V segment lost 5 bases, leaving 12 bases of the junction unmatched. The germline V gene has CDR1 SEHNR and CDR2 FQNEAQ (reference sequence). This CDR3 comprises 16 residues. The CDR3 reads CASSPRTGRGADTQYF. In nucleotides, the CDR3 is TGTGCCAGCAGCCCAAGGACAGGTCGAGGCGCAGATACGCAGTATTTT.

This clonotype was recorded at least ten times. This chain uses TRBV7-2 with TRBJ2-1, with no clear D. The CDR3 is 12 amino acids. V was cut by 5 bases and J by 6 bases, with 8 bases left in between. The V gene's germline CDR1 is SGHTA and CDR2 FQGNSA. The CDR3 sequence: CASSRLANEQFF. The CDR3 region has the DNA TGTGCCAGCAGCCGCTTAGCCAATGAGCAGTTCTTC. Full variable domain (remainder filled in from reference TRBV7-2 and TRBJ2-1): GAGVSQSPSNKVTEKGKDVELRCDPISGHTALYWYRQSLGQGLEFLIYFQGNSAPDKSGLPSDRFSAERTGGSVSTLTIQRTQQEDSAVYLCASSRLANEQFFGPGTRLTVL.

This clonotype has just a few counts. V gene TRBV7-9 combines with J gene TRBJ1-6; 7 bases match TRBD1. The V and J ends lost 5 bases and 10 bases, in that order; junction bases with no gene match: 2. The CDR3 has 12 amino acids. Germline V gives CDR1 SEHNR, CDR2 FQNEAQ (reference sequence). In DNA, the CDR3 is TGTGCCAGCAGCGGGGACAGATCACCCCTCCACTTT. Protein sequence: CASSGDRSPLHF.

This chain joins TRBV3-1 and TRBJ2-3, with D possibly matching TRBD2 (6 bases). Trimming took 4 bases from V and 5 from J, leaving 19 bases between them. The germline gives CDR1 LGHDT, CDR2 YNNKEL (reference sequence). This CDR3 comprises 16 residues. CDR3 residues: CASSPSAGTGGDTQYF. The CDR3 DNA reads TGTGCCAGCAGCCCGTCGGCGGGGACCGGGGGAGATACGCAGTATTTT.

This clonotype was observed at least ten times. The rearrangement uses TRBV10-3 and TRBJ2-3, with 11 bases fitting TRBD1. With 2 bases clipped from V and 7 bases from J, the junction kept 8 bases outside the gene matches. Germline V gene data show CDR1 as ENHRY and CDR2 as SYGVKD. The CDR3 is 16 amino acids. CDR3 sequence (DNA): TGTGCCATCAGTGAGCCATCGGGACAGGGGGTAAATACGCAGTATTTT. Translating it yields CAISEPSGQGVNTQYF.

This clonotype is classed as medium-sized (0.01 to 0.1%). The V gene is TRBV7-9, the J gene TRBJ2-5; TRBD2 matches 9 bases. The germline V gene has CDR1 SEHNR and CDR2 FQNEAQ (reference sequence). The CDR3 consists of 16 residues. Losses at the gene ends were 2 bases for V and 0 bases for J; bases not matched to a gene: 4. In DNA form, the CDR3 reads TGTGCCAGCAGCTTACCGGCGGGGGGGTACCAAGAGACCCAGTACTTC. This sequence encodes CASSLPAGGYQETQYF. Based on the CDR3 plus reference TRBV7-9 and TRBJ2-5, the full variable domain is DTGVSQNPRHKITKRGQNVTFRCDPISEHNRLYWYRQTLGQGPEFLTYFQNEAQLEKSRLLSDRFSAERPKGSFSTLEIQRTEQGDSAMYLCASSLPAGGYQETQYFGPGTRLLVL.